This T cell receptor (beta chain) comes out of a study of cytomegalovirus exposure and HLA in healthy donors. PCR primers comprised 60 Vbeta and 13 Jbeta primers. Some clones are missing from TCRdb's copy, which holds only in-frame ones; the method was immunoSEQ multiplex PCR. Here the sample table reports 200,000 or so clones. Source material: PBMCs. The receptor was isolated from a boy under 18 in good health and CMV-seronegative.

The CDR3 protein is CASSQELRGRRYF. The DNA of the CDR3 is TGCGCCAGCAGCCAAGAGTTGAGGGGGCGGCGGTACTTC. The chain combines TRBV4-1 with TRBJ2-7; the match to TRBD1 covers 7 bases. The CDR3 runs to 13 residues. V was clipped by 0 bases and J by 12 bases; unmatched bases: 8. Germline CDR1 and CDR2: MGHRA and YSYEKL.